This T cell receptor (beta chain) is from a study of beta chain features in type 1 diabetes. Overall study: All samples yielded over 95,000,000 examined sorted cells.

Sequenced material consisted of expressed TCRB transcripts (all of the isolated RNA was reverse transcribed). Assay: immunoSEQ multiplex PCR; the TCRdb copy retains only in-frame clones and omits some. The sample has about 250,000 clones; 11% are singletons. The CDR3 extends over 15 amino acids. Per the germline V gene, CDR1 is SGHAT and CDR2 is FQNNGV. V shed 5 bases and J shed 5 bases, with 18 bases lying between them. Broader study findings: TCRB CDR3s from Type 1 diabetes patients were moderately but significantly shorter in all four CD4+ subsets. Across patients, naive, central memory and Treg TCRB repertoires exhibited apparently greater similarity than was observed across healthy donors.

In the case of this clone: Its antigen remains unknown.

The specimen sequenced was naive CD4+ T cells from blood. V usage is TRBV11-2 and J usage is TRBJ2-5, with a tentative D call TRBD1 (6 bases). This TCR derives from a man aged 25-45 years with type 1 diabetes. The CDR3 region has the DNA TGTGCCAGCAGCACCACCAACTCAGGGGCCGAGACCCAGTACTTC. It encodes CASSTTNSGAETQYF.